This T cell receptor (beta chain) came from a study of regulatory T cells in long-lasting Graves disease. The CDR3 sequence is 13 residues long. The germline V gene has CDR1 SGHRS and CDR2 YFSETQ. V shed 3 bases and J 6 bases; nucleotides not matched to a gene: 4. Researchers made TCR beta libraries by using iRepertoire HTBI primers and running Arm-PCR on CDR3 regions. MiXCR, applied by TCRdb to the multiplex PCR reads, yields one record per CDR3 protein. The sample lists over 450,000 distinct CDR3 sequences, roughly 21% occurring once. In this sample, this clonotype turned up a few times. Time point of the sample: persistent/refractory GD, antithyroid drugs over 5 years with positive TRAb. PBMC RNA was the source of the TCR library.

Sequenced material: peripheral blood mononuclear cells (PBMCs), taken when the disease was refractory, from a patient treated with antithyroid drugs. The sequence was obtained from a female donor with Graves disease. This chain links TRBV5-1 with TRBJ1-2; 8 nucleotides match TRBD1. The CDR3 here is CASSWQGADGYTF. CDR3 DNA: TGCGCCAGCAGCTGGCAGGGGGCGGATGGCTACACCTTC.